These T cell receptor beta chains were read from a single sample in a study of cytomegalovirus exposure and HLA in healthy donors. Clones were read by immunoSEQ multiplex PCR, and TCRdb kept only the in-frame ones, dropping some. Here the sample spans fewer than 350,000 clones, 70% to 90% being singletons. The sequenced material came from PBMCs. The receptors originated from a woman younger than 30 in good health and CMV-seronegative. CDR3s include the opening cysteine and the closing phenylalanine or tryptophan. A D gene is named only where the DNA matches it firmly.

j_gene: TRBJ2-5; v_gene: TRBV5-1; d_gene: NA; len: 13; CDR3aa: CASSLVAQETQYF
j_gene: TRBJ2-7; v_gene: TRBV6-1; d_gene: NA; len: 14; CDR3aa: CASSEWESLGEQYF
j_gene: TRBJ2-7; v_gene: TRBV19; d_gene: NA; len: 14; CDR3aa: CASSIGQGSYEQYF
j_gene: TRBJ2-7; v_gene: TRBV14; d_gene: NA; len: 16; CDR3aa: CASSQDAAENYYEQYF
j_gene: TRBJ1-1; v_gene: TRBV27; d_gene: NA; len: 14; CDR3aa: CASTASWRSTEAFF
j_gene: TRBJ2-7; v_gene: TRBV7-2; d_gene: NA; len: 16; CDR3aa: CASSLGGVQSSYEQYF
j_gene: TRBJ2-1; v_gene: TRBV6-6; d_gene: TRBD1; len: 16; CDR3aa: CASSYWLAGTGGEQFF
j_gene: TRBJ2-2; v_gene: TRBV7-2; d_gene: NA; len: 13; CDR3aa: CASRPVNTGELFF
j_gene: TRBJ1-2; v_gene: TRBV10-3; d_gene: NA; len: 14; CDR3aa: CAISENGGTYGYTF
j_gene: TRBJ1-1; v_gene: TRBV7-2; d_gene: NA; len: 13; CDR3aa: CASSWQGSTEAFF
j_gene: TRBJ2-7; v_gene: TRBV29-1; d_gene: TRBD1; len: 14; CDR3aa: CSVSKTGPTYEQYF
j_gene: TRBJ2-7; v_gene: TRBV27; d_gene: NA; len: 15; CDR3aa: CASSHSLRGWYEQYF
j_gene: TRBJ1-1; v_gene: TRBV7-9; d_gene: TRBD1; len: 14; CDR3aa: CASSSGTENTEAFF
j_gene: NA; v_gene: TRBV13; d_gene: TRBD2; len: 13; CDR3aa: CASSERGYYEQYF
j_gene: TRBJ2-7; v_gene: TRBV7-2; d_gene: NA; len: 13; CDR3aa: CASSLPVLNEQYF
j_gene: TRBJ2-7; v_gene: TRBV4-2; d_gene: NA; len: 13; CDR3aa: CASSQGDFYEQYF
j_gene: TRBJ2-5; v_gene: TRBV11-3; d_gene: TRBD2; len: 15; CDR3aa: CASSLDGGSQETQYF
j_gene: NA; v_gene: TRBV25-1; d_gene: NA; len: 11; CDR3aa: CASSGSSEQYF
j_gene: TRBJ1-1; v_gene: TRBV5-1; d_gene: TRBD1; len: 16; CDR3aa: CASSSATGGRNTEAFF
j_gene: NA; v_gene: TRBV5-4; d_gene: TRBD2; len: 15; CDR3aa: CASSFASGGSYEQYF
j_gene: TRBJ1-5; v_gene: TRBV19; d_gene: TRBD1; len: 15; CDR3aa: CASSFRQGPNQPQHF
j_gene: TRBJ2-1; v_gene: TRBV9; d_gene: TRBD2; len: 15; CDR3aa: CASSGRTSGMYEQFF
j_gene: TRBJ1-2; v_gene: TRBV12-5; d_gene: NA; len: 14; CDR3aa: CASVEGGPNYGYTF
j_gene: TRBJ1-5; v_gene: TRBV2; d_gene: NA; len: 13; CDR3aa: CASSSDRSQPQHF
j_gene: TRBJ2-7; v_gene: TRBV10-3; d_gene: TRBD2; len: 14; CDR3aa: CATGLDWGSYEQYF
j_gene: TRBJ2-3; v_gene: TRBV2; d_gene: NA; len: 15; CDR3aa: CASSSSGLATDTQYF
j_gene: TRBJ2-7; v_gene: TRBV6-6; d_gene: NA; len: 16; CDR3aa: CASRSQLVTRVYEQYF
j_gene: TRBJ1-2; v_gene: TRBV9; d_gene: TRBD1; len: 15; CDR3aa: CASTAYRTGRNGYTF
j_gene: TRBJ2-7; v_gene: TRBV4-1; d_gene: NA; len: 15; CDR3aa: CASSQDWAGGYDQYF
j_gene: TRBJ1-5; v_gene: TRBV27; d_gene: NA; len: 15; CDR3aa: CASKPGHPGNQPQHF
j_gene: TRBJ2-3; v_gene: TRBV6-6; d_gene: NA; len: 13; CDR3aa: CASSYSWLNTQYF
j_gene: TRBJ1-5; v_gene: TRBV5-5; d_gene: TRBD1; len: 16; CDR3aa: CASSSGQTFGDQPQHF
j_gene: TRBJ1-2; v_gene: TRBV25-1; d_gene: NA; len: 16; CDR3aa: CASSEYTGKGIYGYTF
j_gene: TRBJ2-1; v_gene: TRBV19; d_gene: NA; len: 15; CDR3aa: CASSIYVGGGGEQFF
j_gene: TRBJ2-5; v_gene: TRBV14; d_gene: TRBD2; len: 13; CDR3aa: CASSTPSGGDQYF
j_gene: TRBJ1-2; v_gene: TRBV30; d_gene: NA; len: 15; CDR3aa: CAWMEGVISYYGYTF
j_gene: TRBJ1-2; v_gene: TRBV5-4; d_gene: NA; len: 12; CDR3aa: CASNFWGDGYTF
j_gene: TRBJ2-7; v_gene: TRBV2; d_gene: TRBD1; len: 15; CDR3aa: CASRLRQGAYHEQYF
j_gene: TRBJ1-1; v_gene: TRBV6-5; d_gene: NA; len: 13; CDR3aa: CVCMAAGVTEAFF
j_gene: TRBJ1-6; v_gene: TRBV2; d_gene: TRBD1; len: 15; CDR3aa: CASSSDDREYSPLHF
j_gene: TRBJ2-3; v_gene: TRBV6-1; d_gene: NA; len: 16; CDR3aa: CASSEAGVQSTDTQYF
j_gene: TRBJ1-2; v_gene: TRBV27; d_gene: TRBD1; len: 15; CDR3aa: CASSPQDRAGYGYTF
j_gene: TRBJ2-1; v_gene: TRBV9; d_gene: TRBD2; len: 17; CDR3aa: CASSSIPSGGGHNEQFF
j_gene: TRBJ2-7; v_gene: TRBV30; d_gene: NA; len: 15; CDR3aa: CAWRSIGRGHHEQYF
j_gene: TRBJ2-5; v_gene: TRBV2; d_gene: NA; len: 12; CDR3aa: CARGTLQETQYF
j_gene: TRBJ2-1; v_gene: TRBV11-2; d_gene: NA; len: 17; CDR3aa: CASSFLPGLYSNNEQFF
j_gene: TRBJ1-1; v_gene: TRBV19; d_gene: NA; len: 14; CDR3aa: CASTEGGLNTEAFF
j_gene: TRBJ1-2; v_gene: TRBV5-1; d_gene: TRBD1; len: 14; CDR3aa: CASSLTGQGDGYTF
j_gene: TRBJ2-5; v_gene: TRBV7-8; d_gene: TRBD2; len: 14; CDR3aa: CASSWGGNQETQYF
j_gene: TRBJ2-5; v_gene: TRBV5-1; d_gene: TRBD2; len: 17; CDR3aa: CASNQAPTSGGQETQYF
j_gene: TRBJ2-3; v_gene: TRBV7-9; d_gene: NA; len: 16; CDR3aa: CASSPEVHANTDTQYF
j_gene: TRBJ2-1; v_gene: TRBV30; d_gene: NA; len: 16; CDR3aa: CAWSLEGPNTGNEQFF
j_gene: TRBJ1-1; v_gene: TRBV29-1; d_gene: NA; len: 10; CDR3aa: CSVVNREAFF
j_gene: TRBJ1-1; v_gene: TRBV10-3; d_gene: NA; len: 11; CDR3aa: CAISERQEAFF
j_gene: TRBJ2-5; v_gene: TRBV9; d_gene: NA; len: 14; CDR3aa: CASSGGGAQETQYF
j_gene: TRBJ1-2; v_gene: TRBV14; d_gene: NA; len: 14; CDR3aa: CASSPFAANYGYTF
j_gene: TRBJ2-2; v_gene: TRBV12-5; d_gene: NA; len: 15; CDR3aa: CASGLGLTNTGELFF
j_gene: TRBJ1-1; v_gene: TRBV20-1; d_gene: NA; len: 11; CDR3aa: CGRFRDTEAFF
j_gene: TRBJ2-1; v_gene: TRBV9; d_gene: TRBD1; len: 15; CDR3aa: CASSINRGSGTEQFF